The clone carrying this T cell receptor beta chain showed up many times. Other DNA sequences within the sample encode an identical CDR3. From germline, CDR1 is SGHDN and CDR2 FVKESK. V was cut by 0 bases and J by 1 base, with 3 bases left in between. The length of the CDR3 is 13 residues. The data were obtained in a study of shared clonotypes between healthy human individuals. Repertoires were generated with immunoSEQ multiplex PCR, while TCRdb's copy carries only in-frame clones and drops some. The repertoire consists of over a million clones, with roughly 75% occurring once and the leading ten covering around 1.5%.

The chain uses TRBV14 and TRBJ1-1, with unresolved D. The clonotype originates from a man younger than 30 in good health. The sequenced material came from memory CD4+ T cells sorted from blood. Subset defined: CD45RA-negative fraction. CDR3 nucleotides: TGTGCCAGCAGCCAAGATCAGAACACTGAAGCTTTCTTT. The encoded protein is CASSQDQNTEAFF.